These 23 T cell receptor beta chains came from one sample sequenced in a study of T cells after yellow fever vaccination. From the 5' RACE reads, TCRdb called clonotypes with MiXCR, one entry per CDR3 protein. The sample records about 350,000 distinct CDR3 sequences, roughly an eighth being singletons. Specimen: CD4+ T cells sorted from PBMCs, collected 15 days after the yellow fever booster vaccination. The origin of the receptors is a man aged 18 to 35 who received the YFV17D yellow fever vaccine.

This clonotype was counted ten times or more. The chain carries TRBV4-3 and TRBJ2-1, with D perhaps TRBD2 (7 bases). Germline loops: CDR1 LGHNA, CDR2 YSLEER. V lost 5 bases, J lost 0 bases, and 14 bases lay in between. CDR3 size: 16 residues. The CDR3 region is CASSGGDTSSYNEQFF. As DNA, the CDR3 is TGCGCCAGCAGCGGGGGGGACACCAGCTCCTACAATGAGCAGTTCTTC.

The genes are TRBV7-2 and TRBJ2-6; 10 bases agree with TRBD1. The CDR3 spans 18 residues. Per germline, CDR1 SGHTA and CDR2 FQGNSA. Trimming took 5 bases from V and 4 from J; bases not matched to a gene: 11. The CDR3 region is CASSTSGTGAPGANVLTF. The CDR3 DNA sequence: TGTGCCAGCAGCACATCCGGGACAGGGGCGCCAGGGGCCAACGTCCTGACTTTC.

This clonotype occurred a few times. The V and J genes are TRBV11-1 and TRBJ2-3, with 9 bases matching TRBD2. There are 15 residues in the CDR3. Germline-derived CDR1 and CDR2 are SGHAT and FQDESV (reference sequence). The trim removed 2 bases at V and 5 bases at J, leaving 5 bases unmatched. The CDR3 DNA reads as TGTGCCAGCAGCTTACTAGCGGGGATCCAAGATACGCAGTATTTT. Encoded protein: CASSLLAGIQDTQYF. The whole variable domain, filled in from reference TRBV11-1 and TRBJ2-3, reads EAEVAQSPRYKITEKSQAVAFWCDPISGHATLYWYRQILGQGPELLVQFQDESVVDDSQLPKDRFSAERLKGVDSTLKIQPAELGDSAMYLCASSLLAGIQDTQYFGPGTRLTVL.

This clonotype was counted a few times. The chain recombines TRBV5-1 with TRBJ2-2; D uncertain. The CDR3 loop spans 14 amino acids. Germline CDR1 is SGHRS and CDR2 is YFSETQ. V dropped 6 bases and J dropped 4 bases, with 13 bases sitting between them. The CDR3 coding sequence is TGCGCCAGCACCCTCACCCGACCCACCGGGGAGCTGTTTTTT. This codes for CASTLTRPTGELFF.

In its sample, this clonotype was seen a few times. This CDR3 reads CASSGMDRGRTEAFF. CDR3 bases: TGCGCCAGCAGCGGGATGGACAGGGGGCGGACTGAAGCTTTCTTT. The rearrangement uses TRBV5-1 and TRBJ1-1; 11 nucleotides match TRBD1. The CDR3 spans 15 residues. Germline CDR1 SGHRS, CDR2 YFSETQ. The J segment lost 5 bases and the V segment lost 4 bases, leaving 7 bases of the junction unmatched.

This clonotype turned up a few times. This sequence joins TRBV2 and TRBJ2-7, with D unclear. The CDR3 consists of 13 residues. Deletions cut 4 bases from V and 0 bases from J, with 7 bases between. Germline V gene sequence: CDR1 SNHLY, CDR2 FYNNEI. The CDR3 DNA follows: TGTGCCAGCAGTGGAGGCGGCTCCTACGAGCAGTACGTC. This gives the protein CASSGGGSYEQYV.

This clonotype has just a few counts. J is TRBJ2-1 and V is TRBV6-5; 11 bases match TRBD1. Germline loops: CDR1 MNHEY, CDR2 SVGAGI. CDR3 length: 15 amino acids. J was trimmed by 9 bases and V by 4 bases; bases with no gene match: 8. The CDR3 coding sequence is TGTGCCAGCAGTTTTCGCGGGACAGGGGGGGGTGAGCAGTTCTTC. It yields the protein CASSFRGTGGGEQFF.

This clonotype was picked up a small number of times. The V gene is TRBV7-9, the J gene TRBJ1-1; D is possibly TRBD1 (5 bases). The length of the CDR3 is 15 residues. The germline gives CDR1 SEHNR, CDR2 FQNEAQ (reference sequence). V dropped 5 bases and J dropped 3 bases, with 16 bases sitting between them. The CDR3 loop is CASSLNRIRDTEAFF. The CDR3 region has the DNA TGTGCCAGCAGCCTAAACAGGATCCGGGACACTGAAGCTTTCTTT. Complete variable domain (other parts from reference TRBV7-9 and TRBJ1-1): DTGVSQNPRHKITKRGQNVTFRCDPISEHNRLYWYRQTLGQGPEFLTYFQNEAQLEKSRLLSDRFSAERPKGSFSTLEIQRTEQGDSAMYLCASSLNRIRDTEAFFGQGTRLTVV.

This clonotype was seen a handful of times. CDR3 sequence: CASSLSAGGSQYF. The DNA of the CDR3 is TGTGCCAGCAGTTTATCAGCAGGCGGGTCCCAGTACTTC. The chain combines TRBV12-3 or TRBV12-4 with TRBJ2-5; a weak D match, TRBD2 (5 bases). CDR3 length: 13 amino acids. V lost 2 bases, J lost 9 bases, and 13 bases lay in between.

The chain joins TRBV25-1 to TRBJ2-3, with a possible D match to TRBD1 (7 bases). V lost 3 bases to trimming and J lost 2 bases, with 18 bases between them. Germline V gives CDR1 MGHDK, CDR2 SYGVNS. The CDR3 is 17 residues long. CDR3 sequence reads: CASSDLPGGQNTDTQYF. CDR3 bases: TGTGCCAGCAGTGACCTACCCGGGGGACAGAACACAGATACGCAGTATTTT.

This clonotype was seen a handful of times. The chain combines TRBV20-1 with TRBJ2-7, with 9 bases lining up with TRBD1. The length of the CDR3 is 14 residues. CDR1 and CDR2 from the germline V gene are DFQATT and SNEGSKA (reference sequence). V shed 1 base and J 3 bases; nucleotides not matched to a gene: 4. The DNA for the CDR3 is TGCAGTGCTAGAGCCGGGACAGGGTACTACGAGCAGTACTTC. Amino acid sequence: CSARAGTGYYEQYF.

The table lists this clonotype with a few counts. The chain is built from TRBV7-2 and TRBJ1-5; D is undetermined. Germline CDR1 SGHTA, CDR2 FQGNSA. V dropped 3 bases and J dropped 3 bases, with 3 bases sitting between them. This CDR3 has 12 residues. The CDR3 spells CASSFFNQPQHF. In nucleotides, the CDR3 is TGTGCCAGCAGCTTTTTCAATCAGCCCCAGCATTTT. Supplemented by reference TRBV7-2 and TRBJ1-5, the full variable domain reads GAGVSQSPSNKVTEKGKDVELRCDPISGHTALYWYRQSLGQGLEFLIYFQGNSAPDKSGLPSDRFSAERTGGSVSTLTIQRTQQEDSAVYLCASSFFNQPQHFGDGTRLSIL.

The chain links TRBV12-3 or TRBV12-4 to TRBJ2-3; D remains ambiguous. The germline V and J ends were trimmed by 4 bases and 2 bases, with 7 bases remaining between them. The CDR3 sequence is 13 residues long. The CDR3 DNA reads TGTGCCAGCAGTTCGGGCCACACAGATACGCAGTATTTT. It codes for CASSSGHTDTQYF.

The J gene is TRBJ2-7, the V gene TRBV6-5, with 10 bases matching TRBD1. V shed 0 bases, J shed 3 bases, and the junction held 5 bases outside the gene matches. Germline CDR1 MNHEY, CDR2 SVGAGI. The CDR3 length is 16 residues. DNA of the CDR3: TGTGCCAGCAGTTACTCGACGGGACAGGGGTTCTACGAGCAGTACTTC. Protein sequence: CASSYSTGQGFYEQYF.

This clonotype was seen only a few times. This chain uses TRBV7-8 with TRBJ2-3, with a possible D match to TRBD2 (6 bases). Per the germline V gene, CDR1 is SGHVS and CDR2 is FQNEAQ. Trimming left V 3 bases short and J 0 bases short, with 13 bases between. This CDR3 region has 16 residues. CDR3 bases: TGTGCCAGCAGCTTTGGGAGGAGGGCAAGCACAGATACGCAGTATTTT. Its translation: CASSFGRRASTDTQYF. Complete variable domain (other parts from reference TRBV7-8 and TRBJ2-3): GAGVSQSPRYKVAKRGQDVALRCDPISGHVSLFWYQQALGQGPEFLTYFQNEAQLDKSGLPSDRFFAERPEGSVSTLKIQRTQQEDSAVYLCASSFGRRASTDTQYFGPGTRLTVL.

This clonotype was detected many times. V and J are TRBV7-2 and TRBJ2-1, with D possibly TRBD2 on 6 matching bases. The germline CDR1 and CDR2 sequences are SGHTA and FQGNSA. Between the trimmed V and J ends, which lost 5 bases and 1 base, there was a span of 15 bases. This CDR3 region has 16 residues. The DNA for the CDR3 is TGTGCCAGCAGCGCCCCCGGGGGACCTTCCTACAATGAGCAGTTCTTC. Residues: CASSAPGGPSYNEQFF.

The count of this clonotype is one. The rearrangement uses TRBV20-1 and TRBJ1-5, with 8 bases aligning to TRBD1. CDR3 length: 14 amino acids. From germline, CDR1 is DFQATT and CDR2 SNEGSKA (reference sequence). J gave up 4 bases and V 4 bases, and 6 bases lay outside the gene matches. CDR3 sequence: CSATRDRINQPQHF. The CDR3 DNA reads as TGCAGTGCTACCCGGGACAGGATTAATCAGCCCCAGCATTTT.

The V and J genes are TRBV6-4 and TRBJ2-3; 12 nucleotides agree with TRBD2. The CDR3 loop spans 16 amino acids. The germline CDR1 and CDR2 sequences are MRHNA and SNTAGT. J lost 4 bases, V lost 5 bases, and 7 bases had no gene match. The CDR3 bases are TGTGCCAGCAGTCGCCTAGCGGGGGGGAGGCCAGATACGCAGTATTTT. This codes for CASSRLAGGRPDTQYF.

This clonotype has a handful of counts. The V gene is TRBV7-3, the J gene TRBJ2-1; D is uncertain. The CDR3 runs to 16 residues. The V gene's germline CDR1 is SGHTA and CDR2 FQGTGA. Trimming left V 5 bases short and J 0 bases short, with 14 bases between. The CDR3 coding sequence is TGTGCCAGCAGCCCCCGGAGAGTGAGCTCCTACAATGAGCAGTTCTTC. Translated, it gives CASSPRRVSSYNEQFF.

The chain recombines TRBV5-1 with TRBJ2-2; TRBD1 matches at 7 bases. CDR3 length equals 15 residues. The junction had 6 bases not matched to a gene; V was cut back by 3 bases and J by 4 bases. Germline CDR1 is SGHRS and CDR2 is YFSETQ. DNA for the CDR3: TGCGCCAGCAGCTCTTTGGGACAGAGCACCGGGGAGCTGTTTTTT. The encoded protein is CASSSLGQSTGELFF. Complete variable domain (other parts from reference TRBV5-1 and TRBJ2-2): KAGVTQTPRYLIKTRGQQVTLSCSPISGHRSVSWYQQTPGQGLQFLFEYFSETQRNKGNFPGRFSGRQFSNSRSEMNVSTLELGDSALYLCASSSLGQSTGELFFGEGSRLTVL.

This clonotype has a handful of counts. The rearrangement joins TRBV6-2 or TRBV6-3 to TRBJ2-1, with TRBD1 matching 9 bases. CDR1 MNHEY and CDR2 SVGEGT come from the germline V gene. V lost 5 bases to trimming and J lost 4 bases; unmatched junction nucleotides: 3. The CDR3 is 14 residues long. The CDR3 region is CASSVQGAYNEQFF. Here the CDR3 DNA reads TGTGCCAGCAGTGTACAGGGGGCTTACAATGAGCAGTTCTTC.

The chain joins TRBV7-2 to TRBJ1-2; D unclear. Germline assignment: CDR1 SGHTA and CDR2 FQGNSA. The CDR3 has 14 amino acids. The V end lost 0 bases, the J end lost 3 bases, and 8 bases lay between the germline ends. In DNA, the CDR3 is TGTGCCAGCAGCTTAGCTAGGAGCGACTATGGCTACACCTTC. Translating it yields CASSLARSDYGYTF.

This clonotype was counted only a few times. The chain employs TRBV6-2 or TRBV6-3 and TRBJ2-5; 7 bases are a match to TRBD2. Per the germline V gene, CDR1 is MNHEY and CDR2 is SVGEGT. Unmatched junction bases numbered 6, after V lost 8 bases and J lost 0 bases. The CDR3 covers 14 residues. The CDR3 sequence: CASQAGTYQETQYF. In DNA form, the CDR3 reads TGTGCCAGCCAAGCGGGGACGTACCAAGAGACCCAGTACTTC.